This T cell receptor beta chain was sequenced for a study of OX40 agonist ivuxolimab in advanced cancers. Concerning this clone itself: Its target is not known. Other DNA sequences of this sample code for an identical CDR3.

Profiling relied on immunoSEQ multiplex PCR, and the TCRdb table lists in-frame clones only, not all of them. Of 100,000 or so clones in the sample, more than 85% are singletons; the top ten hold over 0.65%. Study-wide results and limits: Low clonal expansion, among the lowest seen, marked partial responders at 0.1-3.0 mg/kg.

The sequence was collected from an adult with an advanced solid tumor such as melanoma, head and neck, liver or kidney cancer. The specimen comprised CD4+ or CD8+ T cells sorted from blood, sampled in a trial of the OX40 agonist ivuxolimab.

The CDR3 sequence is CASSLGSSGNTIYF. In DNA, the CDR3 is TGTGCCAGCAGCTTAGGCTCCTCTGGAAACACCATATATTTT. The V and J genes are TRBV11-2 and TRBJ1-3; no clear D gene. The CDR3 runs 14 residues. V lost 1 base, J lost 0 bases, and 4 bases lay in between. Germline values: CDR1 SGHAT, CDR2 FQNNGV.